These 29 T cell receptor beta chains were all obtained from the same sample, sequenced in a study of human thymus T cells. Clones were sequenced by immunoSEQ multiplex PCR, and TCRdb holds only the in-frame ones, with some missing. The sample contains roughly 77,000 clones, roughly 94% of which appear only once. The source of the thymus tissue was resections taken during corrective heart surgery. The sample consisted of thymus tissue. These receptors were collected from a girl in the first two years of life with a congenital heart defect but otherwise immunologically healthy.

This chain joins TRBV28 and TRBJ2-3; the match to TRBD2 covers 10 bases. CDR1 and CDR2 from the germline V gene are MDHEN and SYDVKM. CDR3 length equals 16 residues. V shed 6 bases, J shed 1 base, and the junction held 7 bases outside the gene matches. CDR3 amino acids: CASSLPGLAGTDTQYF. The CDR3, as DNA: TGTGCCAGCAGCTTACCCGGACTAGCGGGCACAGATACGCAGTATTTT.

CDR3 sequence: CASSLSVFNYGYTF. CDR3 in DNA: TGCGCCAGCAGCTTGTCGGTTTTTAACTATGGCTACACCTTC. The chain couples TRBV5-1 to TRBJ1-2; no reliable D call. The germline V gene encodes CDR1 SGHRS and CDR2 YFSETQ. The CDR3 has 14 residues. The V end lost 1 base, the J end lost 1 base, and 8 bases lay between the germline ends.

This clone was recorded only once. The chain couples TRBV5-6 to TRBJ2-3, with 10 bases that match TRBD2. J was trimmed by 3 bases and V by 0 bases; bases with no gene match: 7. This CDR3 comprises 17 residues. Germline-derived CDR1 and CDR2 are SGHDT and YYEEEE. CDR3 DNA sequence: TGTGCCAGCAGCTTGGGGGACGAGCGGGAGGGGACAGATACGCAGTATTTT. This codes for CASSLGDEREGTDTQYF.

The rearrangement joins TRBV5-1 to TRBJ2-5; 12 nucleotides align to TRBD2. V lost 2 bases, J lost 3 bases, and 11 bases stayed unmatched. CDR3 length: 18 residues. The V gene's germline CDR1 is SGHRS and CDR2 YFSETQ. The CDR3 sequence is CASSLLKTSGRTEETQYF. The CDR3 DNA reads TGCGCCAGCAGCTTACTGAAGACTAGCGGGAGAACGGAAGAGACCCAGTACTTC.

The V gene is TRBV6-4, the J gene TRBJ2-3; the D is unclear. This CDR3 has 14 amino acids. Germline CDR1 reads MRHNA; CDR2 reads SNTAGT. V was trimmed by 6 bases and J by 2 bases, leaving 12 bases between them. CDR3 protein: CASRSNGDTDTQYF. The CDR3 DNA is TGTGCCAGCAGGAGTAACGGCGACACAGATACGCAGTATTTT.

The chain has TRBV7-2 and TRBJ1-2; tentatively, D is TRBD1 (5 bases). The V end was cut by 4 bases, the J end by 3 bases, with 15 bases between. Germline V gives CDR1 SGHTA, CDR2 FQGNSA. The CDR3 is made up of 15 amino acids. As DNA, the CDR3 is TGTGCCAGCAGCTCAGCCAGGGTTTACGACTATGGCTACACCTTC. Protein sequence: CASSSARVYDYGYTF.

This clone was observed once. The chain links TRBV9 to TRBJ1-1; 7 nucleotides agree with TRBD1. From germline, CDR1 is SGDLS and CDR2 YYNGEE. This CDR3 region has 15 residues. The V segment lost 0 bases and the J segment 5 bases; nucleotides outside the gene matches: 7. CDR3 in amino acids: CASSVAKGAGTEAFF. For the CDR3, the DNA is TGTGCCAGCAGCGTAGCCAAGGGGGCCGGGACTGAAGCTTTCTTT.

This clone was seen once. The V gene is TRBV10-3, the J gene TRBJ1-3, with D unresolved. The germline CDR1 and CDR2 sequences are ENHRY and SYGVKD. V was trimmed by 2 bases and J by 6 bases, leaving 5 bases between them. The CDR3 runs 12 residues. The CDR3 loop is CAISERANTIYF. Here the CDR3 DNA reads TGTGCCATCAGTGAGAGGGCAAACACCATATATTTT.

In regard to this clone: Mismatch with germline at one junction end may stem from a read error. The rearrangement joins TRBV6-1 to TRBJ2-2; D is unresolved. The CDR3 sequence is 19 residues long. The germline V gene has CDR1 MNHNS and CDR2 SASEGT. The CDR3 nucleotides are TGTACCAGCAGTGAAAACTTCACAGCCGGAAATGGGAACACCGGGGAGCTGTTTTTT. Protein sequence: CTSSENFTAGNGNTGELFF.

The chain joins TRBV21-1 to TRBJ2-4; TRBD2 is the table's D call, not checked against the DNA. TRBV21-1 is a pseudogene segment. The CDR3 is 19 residues long. The CDR3 DNA is TGTGCCAGCAGGGGGGTCCCCGGGACTAGCGGGAGGGCGGGAAACATTCAGTACTTC. It specifies CASRGVPGTSGRAGNIQYF.

The chain uses TRBV5-1 and TRBJ1-3, with a possible D match to TRBD1 (6 bases). CDR1 SGHRS and CDR2 YFSETQ come from the germline V gene. The V end lost 2 bases, the J end lost 0 bases, and 6 bases lay between the germline ends. The CDR3 length is 14 residues. CDR3 coding DNA: TGCGCCAGCAGCTTAGGGGGCTCTGGAAACACCATATATTTT. This encodes CASSLGGSGNTIYF.

The rearrangement uses TRBV28 and TRBJ2-5, with D perhaps TRBD2 (5 bases). The CDR3 runs 17 residues. The V and J ends lost 2 bases and 0 bases respectively, with 16 bases between them. The germline V gene encodes CDR1 MDHEN and CDR2 SYDVKM. CDR3 protein: CASSLAAVTGYQETQYF. The CDR3 DNA sequence: TGTGCCAGCAGTTTAGCAGCGGTTACTGGGTACCAAGAGACCCAGTACTTC.

J is TRBJ2-3 and V is TRBV11-2, with D perhaps TRBD2 (6 bases). The CDR3 has 18 amino acids. V was trimmed by 0 bases and J by 5 bases, leaving 21 bases between them. CDR1 and CDR2 from the germline V gene are SGHAT and FQNNGV. The CDR3 reads CASSLDRRGGNRRDTQYF. The CDR3 region has the DNA TGTGCCAGCAGCTTAGACAGGCGCGGCGGGAATAGAAGAGATACGCAGTATTTT.

The genes are TRBV19 and TRBJ2-5; TRBD2 aligns across 7 bases. CDR3 length: 15 residues. Germline V lookup: CDR1 LNHDA, CDR2 SQIVND (reference sequence). V was clipped by 6 bases and J by 2 bases; unmatched bases: 9. The CDR3 DNA is TGTGCCAGTAGCCCCCCCGGGACTACTCAAGAGACCCAGTACTTC. Encoded protein: CASSPPGTTQETQYF.

The chain has TRBV5-4 and TRBJ1-2; D is undetermined. CDR3 size: 15 residues. V was shortened by 4 bases and J by 0 bases, with 13 bases between the two germline ends. Germline values: CDR1 SGHNT, CDR2 YYREEE (reference sequence). The CDR3 sequence: CASSIKGYPNYGYTF. The CDR3 DNA reads TGTGCCAGCAGCATAAAAGGTTACCCTAACTATGGCTACACCTTC.

This chain uses TRBV5-5 with TRBJ2-5; D gene unclear. V lost 2 bases to trimming and J lost 2 bases, with 10 bases between them. This CDR3 has 14 amino acids. Germline CDR1 is SGHKS and CDR2 is YYEKEE (reference sequence). CDR3 in DNA: TGTGCCAGCAGCTTTTTTGATTATCAAGAGACCCAGTACTTC. Protein product: CASSFFDYQETQYF.

V and J are TRBV9 and TRBJ2-3; TRBD2 agrees at 9 bases. The ends lost 3 bases at V and 2 bases at J; junction bases unmatched: 4. Germline V lookup: CDR1 SGDLS, CDR2 YYNGEE. The CDR3 contains 15 residues. CDR3 protein: CASSGGTSSTDTQYF. The CDR3 nucleotides are TGTGCCAGCAGCGGGGGGACTAGCTCCACAGATACGCAGTATTTT.

CDR3 amino acids: CASSLATSGRAPGNEQFF. The CDR3 DNA follows: TGTGCCAGCAGCTTAGCGACTAGCGGGAGAGCCCCGGGTAATGAGCAGTTCTTC. The rearrangement links TRBV7-2 to TRBJ2-1; 12 bases map to TRBD2. This CDR3 comprises 18 residues. V lost 0 bases to trimming and J lost 7 bases; unmatched junction nucleotides: 10. Germline V CDR1 and CDR2: SGHTA, FQGNSA.

The V and J genes are TRBV11-2 and TRBJ1-2; D possibly corresponds to TRBD1 (6 bases). From germline, CDR1 is SGHAT and CDR2 FQNNGV. The CDR3 has 16 amino acids. V was cut by 4 bases and J by 5 bases, with 20 bases left in between. CDR3: CASSSFQGSGDYGYTF. The CDR3 DNA follows: TGTGCCAGCAGCTCCTTCCAGGGGAGCGGGGATTATGGCTACACCTTC.

The J gene is TRBJ1-1, the V gene TRBV7-8, with D perhaps TRBD1 (5 bases). Germline values: CDR1 SGHVS, CDR2 FQNEAQ. The CDR3 covers 15 residues. Trimming stripped 2 bases from V and 5 bases from J, with 15 bases between. The CDR3 loop reads CASSLYPGKVTEAFF. DNA for the CDR3: TGTGCCAGCAGCTTATATCCAGGGAAGGTGACTGAAGCTTTCTTT. The variable domain in full, with the rest retrieved from reference TRBV7-8 and TRBJ1-1, is GAGVSQSPRYKVAKRGQDVALRCDPISGHVSLFWYQQALGQGPEFLTYFQNEAQLDKSGLPSDRFFAERPEGSVSTLKIQRTQQEDSAVYLCASSLYPGKVTEAFFGQGTRLTVV.

This chain joins TRBV25-1 and TRBJ1-1, with D tentatively TRBD1 (6 bases). Germline V gives CDR1 MGHDK, CDR2 SYGVNS. CDR3 size: 13 residues. V lost 8 bases, J lost 3 bases, and 13 bases lay in between. For the CDR3, the DNA is TGTGCCAGCCTCCGACAGGACGACACTGAAGCTTTCTTT. Translating gives CASLRQDDTEAFF.

This sequence joins TRBV7-2 and TRBJ1-5, with D tentatively TRBD1 (5 bases). The CDR3 is 17 amino acids. Germline lookup yields CDR1 SGHTA and CDR2 FQGNSA. Trimming stripped 0 bases from V and 7 bases from J, with 19 bases between. CDR3 protein: CASSLAGGRDLPQPQHF. The CDR3 DNA is TGTGCCAGCAGCTTAGCGGGGGGTCGGGACTTGCCCCAGCCCCAGCATTTT.

This chain links TRBV28 with TRBJ2-3; D gene uncertain. The germline V and J ends were trimmed by 2 bases and 5 bases, with 2 bases remaining between them. Germline values: CDR1 MDHEN, CDR2 SYDVKM. There are 11 residues in the CDR3. This CDR3 reads CASSLRDTQYF. CDR3 DNA: TGTGCCAGCAGTTTAAGAGATACGCAGTATTTT.

The V call is TRBV10-3, the J call TRBJ2-6; TRBD1 aligns across 7 bases. Germline CDR1 ENHRY, CDR2 SYGVKD. The CDR3 contains 19 residues. J lost 2 bases, V lost 3 bases, and 13 bases had no gene match. DNA for the CDR3: TGTGCCATCAGTGAACAAGCTACAGGGGTTCTTCCTGGGGCCAACGTCCTGACTTTC. Its translation is CAISEQATGVLPGANVLTF.

Only a few counts were recorded for this clone. The genes are TRBV19 and TRBJ1-5, with D unclear. The V gene lost 3 bases and the J gene lost 9 bases, with 21 bases spanning the gap. Germline assignment: CDR1 LNHDA and CDR2 SQIVND (reference sequence). The CDR3 extends over 16 amino acids. CDR3 coding DNA: TGTGCCAGTAGTATCGGTCAGAGATCACCCGAATGGCCCCAGCATTTT. This codes for CASSIGQRSPEWPQHF.

About this clone: Relative to the germline gene, one junction end is altered; a read error may explain this. This sequence joins TRBV7-7 and TRBJ2-2; D may be TRBD2 (6 bases). Germline-derived CDR1 and CDR2 are SSHAT and FNYEAQ (reference sequence). This CDR3 contains 20 residues. CDR3 bases: TGTGCTAGCAGCTTAGCTGGGAGAGGGGAGGAACCCTGGAACACCGGGGAGCTGTTTTTT. Residues: CASSLAGRGEEPWNTGELFF.

The CDR3 protein is CASSLPGRTLGAKNIQYF. The CDR3 nucleotides read TGTGCCAGCAGTTTACCGGGGAGGACTCTCGGGGCCAAAAACATTCAGTACTTC. The chain employs TRBV28 and TRBJ2-4; TRBD2 might be the D (6 bases). CDR3 length: 18 amino acids. Germline V gene sequence: CDR1 MDHEN, CDR2 SYDVKM. V lost 2 bases and J lost 1, with 18 bases in between. Looking up the rest from reference TRBV28 and TRBJ2-4 gives the full variable domain: DVKVTQSSRYLVKRTGEKVFLECVQDMDHENMFWYRQDPGLGLRLIYFSYDVKMKEKGDIPEGYSVSREKKERFSLILESASTNQTSMYLCASSLPGRTLGAKNIQYFGAGTRLSVL.

The chain recombines TRBV10-1 with TRBJ2-2, with 7 nucleotides matching TRBD1. CDR1 and CDR2 (germline): WNHNN, SYGVQD (reference sequence). The CDR3 length is 16 residues. Unmatched junction bases numbered 10, after V lost 2 bases and J lost 7 bases. The CDR3 region is CASSEIGRQGGGELFF. CDR3 in DNA: TGCGCCAGCAGTGAGATAGGAAGACAGGGCGGCGGGGAGCTGTTTTTT.

The rearrangement joins TRBV29-1 to TRBJ1-5; D unresolved. The V and J ends lost 7 bases and 2 bases respectively, with 18 bases between them. CDR3 length: 15 residues. Germline CDR1 reads SQVTM; CDR2 reads ANQGSEA. The CDR3 DNA follows: TGCAGCGCTCCCGAGGAACAGCCCCGCAATCAGCCCCAGCATTTT. Translated, it gives CSAPEEQPRNQPQHF. The variable domain in full, with the rest retrieved from reference TRBV29-1 and TRBJ1-5, is SAVISQKPSRDICQRGTSLTIQCQVDSQVTMMFWYRQQPGQSLTLIATANQGSEATYESGFVIDKFPISRPNLTFSTLTVSNMSPEDSSIYLCSAPEEQPRNQPQHFGDGTRLSIL.